The clone carrying this TCR beta chain was recorded many times. This record comes from a study of neurological immune-mediated disorders. TCRdb reanalysed the 5' RACE reads using MiXCR and keeps one entry per CDR3 protein. The sample shows tens of thousands of distinct CDR3 sequences, roughly an eighth of them seen only once. The CDR3 is 11 residues long. The germline V and J ends were trimmed by 5 bases and 3 bases, with 7 bases remaining between them. Germline V lookup: CDR1 DFQATT, CDR2 SNEGSKA (reference sequence). This clonotype originated in a female donor in good health. The sample comprised PBMCs. V is TRBV20-1 and J is TRBJ1-2; D is perhaps TRBD1 (5 bases). CDR3 residues: CSAPGDYGYTF. CDR3 DNA: TGCAGTGCTCCGGGGGACTATGGCTACACCTTC.